Below are 18 T cell receptor beta chains sequenced from a single sample in a study of cytomegalovirus exposure and HLA in healthy donors. Amplification used 60 Vbeta primers and 13 Jbeta primers. The protocol was immunoSEQ multiplex PCR, while the TCRdb copy is restricted to in-frame clones and leaves out a portion. The table records about 83,000 clones, under 80% of them present only once. The source material was PBMCs. All receptors derive from a man in his sixties in good health and CMV-seronegative.

This sequence joins TRBV5-1 and TRBJ1-2, with 9 bases that match TRBD1. The CDR3 is 13 amino acids. J lost 8 bases, V lost 4 bases, and 6 bases had no gene match. Germline CDR1 SGHRS, CDR2 YFSETQ. In DNA form, the CDR3 reads TGCGCCAGCAGCATAAGGACAGGGGAAGGCTACACCTTC. Its protein product is CASSIRTGEGYTF.

This chain uses TRBV19 with TRBJ1-6; a weak D match, TRBD1 (5 bases). The CDR3 sequence is 13 residues long. The germline V gene encodes CDR1 LNHDA and CDR2 SQIVND (reference sequence). The V end was cut by 1 base, the J end by 9 bases, with 7 bases between. The CDR3 loop reads CASSIGGGSPLHF. The CDR3 DNA is TGTGCCAGTAGTATAGGGGGGGGTTCACCCCTCCACTTT. The full variable domain, completed using reference TRBV19 and TRBJ1-6, is DGGITQSPKYLFRKEGQNVTLSCEQNLNHDAMYWYRQDPGQGLRLIYYSQIVNDFQKGDIAEGYSVSREKKESFPLTVTSAQKNPTAFYLCASSIGGGSPLHFGNGTRLTVT.

Comment on this clone: Germline and junction disagree at one end, which may indicate a read error. CDR3 protein: CSSSSTSSRDYEQYF. As DNA, the CDR3 is TGTTCCAGCAGCTCAACTAGCAGCCGGGACTACGAGCAGTACTTC. V usage is TRBV7-9 and J usage is TRBJ2-7, with D perhaps TRBD2 (6 bases). CDR1 and CDR2 from the germline V gene are SEHNR and FQNEAQ (reference sequence). This CDR3 region has 15 residues.

This clone occurred a few times. The chain is built from TRBV27 and TRBJ1-2; D gene uncertain. Trimming cost V 3 bases and J 2 bases, with 7 bases left between them. Germline V gene sequence: CDR1 MNHEY, CDR2 SMNVEV (reference sequence). There are 13 residues in the CDR3. The CDR3, as DNA: TGTGCCAGCAGTTTTGGCAACAACTATGGCTACACCTTC. It is translated as CASSFGNNYGYTF.

The chain uses TRBV19 and TRBJ1-1; 8 positions match TRBD1. Germline CDR1 LNHDA, CDR2 SQIVND (reference sequence). The CDR3 covers 12 residues. After removal of 11 bases from V and 7 bases from J, the junction contained 9 bases not matched to a gene. The CDR3 loop reads CAGQGLGGEAFF. In DNA, the CDR3 is TGTGCCGGACAGGGTTTAGGAGGTGAAGCTTTCTTT.

This chain connects TRBV7-3 to TRBJ2-1, with 8 nucleotides matching TRBD2. CDR3 length equals 15 residues. Trimming cost V 5 bases and J 8 bases; bases outside gene matches: 11. The germline V gene has CDR1 SGHTA and CDR2 FQGTGA. For the CDR3, the DNA is TGTGCCAGCAGCCCCCGGGGGGGGCGTTGGGATGAGCAGTTCTTC. It codes for CASSPRGGRWDEQFF.

The V and J genes are TRBV4-1 and TRBJ2-5; 9 bases agree with TRBD2. This CDR3 spans 17 amino acids. Germline V gene data show CDR1 as MGHRA and CDR2 as YSYEKL. V lost 1 base and J lost 1; bases outside the gene matches: 7. CDR3 amino acids: CASSQGARGGPQETQYF. CDR3 DNA: TGCGCCAGCAGCCAAGGGGCGCGGGGGGGCCCCCAAGAGACCCAGTACTTC.

The V gene is TRBV20-1, the J gene TRBJ2-1, with D possibly matching TRBD2 (5 bases). V dropped 6 bases and J dropped 10 bases, with 13 bases sitting between them. This CDR3 has 11 amino acids. CDR1 DFQATT and CDR2 SNEGSKA come from the germline V gene (reference sequence). CDR3 nucleotides: TGCAGTGCCCCCTTCCGGGGAGAGCAGTTCTTC. Its translation: CSAPFRGEQFF.

This chain connects TRBV9 to TRBJ1-1, with 9 bases that match TRBD1. CDR1 SGDLS and CDR2 YYNGEE come from the germline V gene. This CDR3 is built from 15 residues. With V trimmed by 0 bases and J by 10 bases, 10 bases remained unmatched. The CDR3 reads CASSVVRTGDDSAFF. The CDR3 DNA reads TGTGCCAGCAGCGTAGTCCGGACAGGGGATGATTCAGCTTTCTTT.

This chain links TRBV7-3 with TRBJ1-1; a possible D gene is TRBD1 (5 bases). Deletions cut 1 base from V and 1 base from J, with 13 bases between. The CDR3 spans 16 residues. Germline assignment: CDR1 SGHTA and CDR2 FQGTGA. CDR3 amino acids: CASSLISGYGNTEAFF. DNA of the CDR3: TGTGCCAGCAGCTTAATATCAGGGTATGGGAACACTGAAGCTTTCTTT.

The chain uses TRBV27 and TRBJ2-2, with D perhaps matching TRBD2 (5 bases). Trimming stripped 4 bases from V and 6 bases from J, with 12 bases between. CDR3 size: 14 residues. Germline assignment: CDR1 MNHEY and CDR2 SMNVEV (reference sequence). In nucleotides, the CDR3 is TGTGCCAGCAGTTCACGGGGTCGCCCCGGGGAGCTGTTTTTT. It encodes CASSSRGRPGELFF.

This clone came up a few times. The rearrangement joins TRBV5-6 to TRBJ2-1; D perhaps matches TRBD2 (6 bases). V lost 0 bases to trimming and J lost 5 bases, with 15 bases between them. The CDR3 extends over 16 amino acids. The germline gives CDR1 SGHDT, CDR2 YYEEEE. CDR3 protein: CASSLDPPGLNNEQFF. The CDR3 nucleotides are TGTGCCAGCAGCTTGGATCCCCCGGGACTGAACAATGAGCAGTTCTTC.

This clone showed up just a few times. The chain is built from TRBV10-3 and TRBJ2-3; maybe TRBD1 (6 bases). The CDR3 is 13 amino acids. The germline V and J ends were trimmed by 7 bases and 5 bases, with 13 bases remaining between them. CDR1 and CDR2 from the germline V gene are ENHRY and SYGVKD. The CDR3 DNA sequence: TGTGCCATCAAATGGGGGCAGGGAGATACGCAGTATTTT. This encodes CAIKWGQGDTQYF.

The chain is built from TRBV5-4 and TRBJ1-1; TRBD1 aligns across 9 bases. The germline V gene encodes CDR1 SGHNT and CDR2 YYREEE (reference sequence). The CDR3 runs to 14 residues. Unmatched junction bases numbered 10, after V lost 5 bases and J lost 8 bases. CDR3 sequence: CASRTRQGGSEAFF. CDR3 nucleotides: TGTGCCAGCAGAACGAGACAGGGGGGGTCCGAAGCTTTCTTT.

V is TRBV2 and J is TRBJ1-2; 8 nucleotides agree with TRBD1. Trimming at V came to 9 bases and at J to 8 bases, leaving 14 bases not matched to a gene. The germline V gene has CDR1 SNHLY and CDR2 FYNNEI. The CDR3 consists of 14 residues. Here the CDR3 reads CASDMDRVSFGYTF. The DNA of the CDR3 is TGTGCCAGTGATATGGACAGGGTATCGTTCGGCTACACCTTC.

This clone was detected once. This sequence joins TRBV5-6 and TRBJ2-5, with 10 bases aligning to TRBD2. Germline CDR1 and CDR2: SGHDT and YYEEEE. The CDR3 contains 17 residues. V was pared by 3 bases and J by 5 bases, with 13 bases of the junction left unmatched. This CDR3 reads CASSSGATSGRGETQYF. As DNA, the CDR3 is TGTGCCAGCAGCTCCGGCGCGACTAGCGGGCGCGGGGAGACCCAGTACTTC.

The chain employs TRBV13 and TRBJ2-1; 8 positions agree with TRBD2. From germline, CDR1 is PRHDT and CDR2 FYEKMQ (reference sequence). Germline trimming cut 5 bases from V and 3 bases from J; bases unmatched to any gene: 9. The CDR3 is 16 residues long. The chain's CDR3 is CASSVTGTRVYNEQFF. The CDR3, as DNA: TGTGCCAGCAGCGTCACCGGGACTAGAGTCTACAATGAGCAGTTCTTC.

The chain is built from TRBV5-7 and TRBJ1-6; D remains ambiguous. TRBV5-7 is an open reading frame, and its role is uncertain. V was pared by 4 bases and J by 5 bases, with 19 bases between. The CDR3 has 17 residues. CDR3 coding DNA: TGTGCCAGCAGCCCCCTAGGGCGGAGGGTCAATAATTCACCCCTCCACTTT. Translating it yields CASSPLGRRVNNSPLHF.